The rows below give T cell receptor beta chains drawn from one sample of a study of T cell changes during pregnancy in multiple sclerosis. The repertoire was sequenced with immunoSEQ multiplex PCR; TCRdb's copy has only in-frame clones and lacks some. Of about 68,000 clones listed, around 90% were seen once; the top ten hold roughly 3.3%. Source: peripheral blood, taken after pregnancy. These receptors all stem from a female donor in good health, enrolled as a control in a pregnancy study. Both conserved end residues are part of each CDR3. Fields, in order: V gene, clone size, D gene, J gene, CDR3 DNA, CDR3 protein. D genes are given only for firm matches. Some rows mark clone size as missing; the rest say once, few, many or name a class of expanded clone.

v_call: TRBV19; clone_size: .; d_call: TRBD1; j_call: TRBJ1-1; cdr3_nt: TGTGCCAGTAGTACAGGGGGCACGGTGAACACTGAAGCTTTCTTT; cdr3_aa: CASSTGGTVNTEAFF
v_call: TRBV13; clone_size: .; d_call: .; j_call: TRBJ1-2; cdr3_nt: TGTGCCAGCAGCTCACGTGGGGCAGCTAACTATGGCTACACCTTC; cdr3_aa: CASSSRGAANYGYTF
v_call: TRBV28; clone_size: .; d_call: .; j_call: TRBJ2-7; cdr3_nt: TGTGCCAGCAGTTTAAAGCGGCCGCAGCAGTACTTC; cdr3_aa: CASSLKRPQQYF
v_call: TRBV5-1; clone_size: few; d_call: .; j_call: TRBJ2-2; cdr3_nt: TGCGCCAGCAGCTTACTAACGAACACCGGGGAGCTGTTTTTT; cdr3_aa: CASSLLTNTGELFF
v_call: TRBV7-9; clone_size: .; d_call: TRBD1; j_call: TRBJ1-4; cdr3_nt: TGTGCCAGCAGCAGTGACAGGGGGCTTGAAAAACTGTTTTTT; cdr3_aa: CASSSDRGLEKLFF
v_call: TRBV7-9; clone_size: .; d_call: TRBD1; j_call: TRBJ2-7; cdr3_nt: TGTGCCAGCAGCTGGGCTGGGGACAGGGGCTACGAGCAGTACTTC; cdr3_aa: CASSWAGDRGYEQYF
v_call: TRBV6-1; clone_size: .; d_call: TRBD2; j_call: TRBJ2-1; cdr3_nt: TGTGCCAGCAGTGGGACTAGCGGGGGGGACTACAATGAGCAGTTCTTC; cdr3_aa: CASSGTSGGDYNEQFF
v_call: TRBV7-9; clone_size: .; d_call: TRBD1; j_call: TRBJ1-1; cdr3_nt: TGTGCCAGCAGCCCCCCAGGGGGATACAGGGCTTTCTTT; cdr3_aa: CASSPPGGYRAFF
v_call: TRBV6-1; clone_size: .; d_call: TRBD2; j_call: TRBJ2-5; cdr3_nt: TGTGCCAGCAGTGAAGGACTAGCGGGGGGATTTCTAGAAGAGACCCAGTACTTC; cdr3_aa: CASSEGLAGGFLEETQYF
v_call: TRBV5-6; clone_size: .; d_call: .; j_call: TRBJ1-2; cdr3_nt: TGTGCCAGCAGCTTGGTCCATGTTGGCTACACCTTC; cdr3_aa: CASSLVHVGYTF